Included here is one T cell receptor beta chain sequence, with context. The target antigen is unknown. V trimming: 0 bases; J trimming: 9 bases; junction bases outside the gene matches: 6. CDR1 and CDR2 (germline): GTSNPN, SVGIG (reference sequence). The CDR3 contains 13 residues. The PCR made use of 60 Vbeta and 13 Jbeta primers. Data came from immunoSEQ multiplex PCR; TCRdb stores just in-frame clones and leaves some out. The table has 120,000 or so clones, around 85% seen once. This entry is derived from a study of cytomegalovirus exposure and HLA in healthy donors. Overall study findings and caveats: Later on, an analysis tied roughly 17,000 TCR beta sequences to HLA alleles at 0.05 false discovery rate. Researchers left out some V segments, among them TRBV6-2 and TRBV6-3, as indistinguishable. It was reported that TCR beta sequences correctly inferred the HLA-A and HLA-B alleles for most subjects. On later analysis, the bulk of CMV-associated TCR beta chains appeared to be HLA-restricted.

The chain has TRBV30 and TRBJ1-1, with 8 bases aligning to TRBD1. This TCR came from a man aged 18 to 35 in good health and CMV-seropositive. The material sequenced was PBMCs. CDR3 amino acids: CAWSVLQGAQAFF. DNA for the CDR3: TGTGCCTGGAGTGTACTCCAGGGGGCCCAAGCTTTCTTT.